Presented here are 10 T cell receptor beta chains from one specimen sequenced in a study of shared T cell receptors in the human thymus. Measured with immunoSEQ multiplex PCR; TCRdb has only the in-frame clones, and not every one. The sample records hundreds of thousands of clones, roughly 90% being singletons. The same sample was also used in a study of human thymus T cells.

What was sequenced was thymocytes. The receptors originated from a boy younger than two with a congenital heart defect.

The V and J genes are TRBV28 and TRBJ1-1; unclear D gene. V lost 6 bases to trimming and J lost 4 bases, with 15 bases between them. This CDR3 is built from 14 residues. The germline V gene encodes CDR1 MDHEN and CDR2 SYDVKM. The CDR3 bases are TGTGCCAGCAGACCCGTGGGAGGGCTCACTGAAGCTTTCTTT. Protein product: CASRPVGGLTEAFF.

The rearrangement joins TRBV18 to TRBJ2-7; TRBD2 matches at 13 bases. Trimming cost V 4 bases and J 12 bases; bases outside gene matches: 9. In germline, CDR1 is KGHSH, CDR2 LQKENI. This CDR3 comprises 14 residues. The CDR3 DNA follows: TGTGCCAGCTCACGACGACTAGCGGGAGGCCATAGGTACTTC. This codes for CASSRRLAGGHRYF. Supplemented by reference TRBV18 and TRBJ2-7, the full variable domain reads NAGVMQNPRHLVRRRGQEARLRCSPMKGHSHVYWYRQLPEEGLKFMVYLQKENIIDESGMPKERFSAEFPKEGPSILRIQQVVRGDSAAYFCASSRRLAGGHRYFGPGTRLTVT.

The rearrangement uses TRBV5-5 and TRBJ2-6; D is perhaps TRBD2 (5 bases). The V end was cut by 0 bases, the J end by 0 bases, with 13 bases between. This CDR3 comprises 18 residues. The germline CDR1 and CDR2 sequences are SGHKS and YYEKEE (reference sequence). The DNA for the CDR3 is TGTGCCAGCAGCTTGGTTAGCGATAGTCTCTCTGGGGCCAACGTCCTGACTTTC. Translating gives CASSLVSDSLSGANVLTF.

V is TRBV14 and J is TRBJ2-7; TRBD2 agrees at 7 bases. Germline CDR1 SGHDN, CDR2 FVKESK. This CDR3 is 13 amino acids long. Trimming cost V 0 bases and J 4 bases; bases outside gene matches: 0. The CDR3 DNA sequence: TGTGCCAGCAGCCAAGACGGGGGGTACGAGCAGTACTTC. Its translation: CASSQDGGYEQYF.

V and J are TRBV6-1 and TRBJ1-1, with D hard to call. CDR1 is MNHNS, CDR2 SASEGT, per germline. The V end was cut by 4 bases, the J end by 0 bases, with 6 bases between. This CDR3 has 13 residues. CDR3 bases: TGTGCCAGCAGTGGACACCTGAACACTGAAGCTTTCTTT. This sequence encodes CASSGHLNTEAFF.

This sequence joins TRBV4-3 and TRBJ2-5, with 9 bases that match TRBD1. V was clipped by 1 base and J by 5 bases; unmatched bases: 5. CDR3 length: 15 residues. Germline V gene data show CDR1 as LGHNA and CDR2 as YSLEER. The CDR3 bases are TGCGCCAGCAGCCAAGGGACAGGGGAACGGGAGACCCAGTACTTC. This gives the protein CASSQGTGERETQYF.

J is TRBJ1-2 and V is TRBV28, with 9 bases that match TRBD1. Looked up from germline, CDR1 is MDHEN and CDR2 is SYDVKM. This CDR3 is built from 16 residues. The ends lost 6 bases at V and 2 bases at J; junction bases unmatched: 10. The CDR3 region is CASRNRGRIGNYGYTF. The CDR3 nucleotides are TGTGCCAGCAGGAACAGGGGGCGTATTGGGAACTATGGCTACACCTTC.

As to this clone: The same CDR3 also results from other DNA sequences found in this sample. J is TRBJ2-5 and V is TRBV5-6, with a weak D call TRBD1 (5 bases). Deletions cut 0 bases from V and 5 bases from J, with 20 bases between. There are 17 residues in the CDR3. Germline lookup yields CDR1 SGHDT and CDR2 YYEEEE. Here the CDR3 DNA reads TGTGCCAGCAGCTTGGGTCAACAGGATGGGCTTCTGGAGACCCAGTACTTC. Its translation is CASSLGQQDGLLETQYF.

This chain joins TRBV7-9 and TRBJ1-1, with D uncertain. Trimming stripped 1 base from V and 3 bases from J, with 12 bases between. The germline gives CDR1 SEHNR, CDR2 FQNEAQ (reference sequence). CDR3 length: 15 amino acids. CDR3 DNA sequence: TGTGCCAGCAGCTTAGAAATCCCCGAGGACACTGAAGCTTTCTTT. Protein product: CASSLEIPEDTEAFF.

The chain joins TRBV7-6 to TRBJ2-2, with D possibly matching TRBD2 (5 bases). From germline, CDR1 is SGHVS and CDR2 FNYEAQ. The V end lost 4 bases, the J end lost 11 bases, and 8 bases lay between the germline ends. CDR3 length: 11 amino acids. CDR3 sequence: CASSSGGELFF. The CDR3 nucleotides read TGTGCCAGCAGCTCCGGAGGAGAGCTGTTTTTT.